This TCR beta chain appears in the sequencing data of a study of shared clonotypes between healthy human individuals. Study-wide findings and caveats: Non-shared clonotypes were found to have lower generation probabilities than the clonotypes that were shared by all four of the sorted-subset donors. Naive subsets usually exceeded memory subsets in estimated richness. Measured sharing among donors was expected to vary with sequencing depth.

Measured with immunoSEQ multiplex PCR; TCRdb has only the in-frame clones, and not every one. The table includes a few million clones, roughly 92% detected once. This CDR3 is built from 13 residues. Germline-derived CDR1 and CDR2 are GTSNPN and SVGIG (reference sequence). After removal of 3 bases from V and 4 bases from J, the junction contained 4 bases not matched to a gene. About this clone: Its antigen is undetermined.

The receptor was derived from a man between 18 and 35 years old in good health. The sequenced material came from naive CD4+ T cells sorted from blood. Subset given: CD45RA+ positively selected. The V call is TRBV30, the J call TRBJ2-3; 7 bases fit TRBD2. The DNA for the CDR3 is TGTGCCTGGAGGGCGGGGGACCCAGATACGCAGTATTTT. This sequence encodes CAWRAGDPDTQYF.